Listed below are T cell receptor beta chains from one sample, sequenced in a study of PD-1 blockade in classical Hodgkin lymphoma. TCRdb's copy holds only in-frame clones and misses some; the assay was immunoSEQ multiplex PCR. The profile shows approximately 18,000 clones, 70% to 85% of them singletons. The specimen comprised peripheral blood mononuclear cells (PBMCs), sampled before the fourth cycle of nivolumab. These receptor sequences come from a human donor with classical Hodgkin lymphoma. CDR3s include the opening cysteine and the closing phenylalanine or tryptophan. The D gene is left open where the match is weak. The size entry is marked missing in some rows and otherwise reads once, few, many or a size class.

TRBJ2-7 TRBV19 TRBD1 NA TGTGCCAGTAGGTCGGGACAGGGAGTCTACGAGCAGTACTTC CASRSGQGVYEQYF
TRBJ2-3 TRBV7-9 NA NA TGTGCCAGCAGCTTAGCTCAAAGGGCCGCAGATACGCAGTATTTT CASSLAQRAADTQYF
TRBJ1-5 TRBV6-1 TRBD1 NA TGTGCCAGCAGGTACAGGGGGCTTCAGCCCCAGCATTTT CASRYRGLQPQHF
TRBJ1-5 TRBV18 NA NA TGTGCCAGCTCACCGCGACAGGATCAGCCCCAGCATTTT CASSPRQDQPQHF
TRBJ2-3 TRBV10-1 NA NA TGCGCCAGCGAAGACAGGACTAGCACAGATACGCAGTATTTT CASEDRTSTDTQYF
TRBJ2-1 TRBV19 TRBD2 NA TGTGCCAGTAAGAAAACCGGGACTAGCCACAATGAGCAGTTCTTC CASKKTGTSHNEQFF
TRBJ1-4 TRBV2 TRBD1 NA TGTGCCAGCAGCGCCTCGACAGGGGCGGTAGCTAATGAAAAACTGTTTTTT CASSASTGAVANEKLFF
TRBJ2-7 TRBV7-2 NA NA TGTGCCAGCAGCTTGACCGGGAACCCCTACGAGCAGTACTTC CASSLTGNPYEQYF
TRBJ2-7 TRBV19 TRBD2 NA TGTGCCAGTAGTGGGGAGGGGTCCTCTTACTACGAGCAGTACTTC CASSGEGSSYYEQYF
TRBJ1-5 TRBV6-5 NA NA TGTGCCAGCAGTGTGGCCCCCAATCAGCCCCAGCATTTT CASSVAPNQPQHF
TRBJ2-4 TRBV10-3 NA NA TGTGCCACTCTAAGTACGGCCAAAAACATTCAGTACTTC CATLSTAKNIQYF
TRBJ2-7 TRBV29-1 NA NA TGCAGCGTTGTCCCGAGCTCCTACGAGCAGTACTTC CSVVPSSYEQYF
TRBJ2-3 TRBV30 TRBD2 NA TGTGCCTGGAATGTAGCGGGGGGAGCAGATACGCAGTATTTT CAWNVAGGADTQYF
TRBJ2-7 TRBV7-9 NA once TGTGCCAGCAGCTTAGATGTTTACGAGCAGTACTTC CASSLDVYEQYF